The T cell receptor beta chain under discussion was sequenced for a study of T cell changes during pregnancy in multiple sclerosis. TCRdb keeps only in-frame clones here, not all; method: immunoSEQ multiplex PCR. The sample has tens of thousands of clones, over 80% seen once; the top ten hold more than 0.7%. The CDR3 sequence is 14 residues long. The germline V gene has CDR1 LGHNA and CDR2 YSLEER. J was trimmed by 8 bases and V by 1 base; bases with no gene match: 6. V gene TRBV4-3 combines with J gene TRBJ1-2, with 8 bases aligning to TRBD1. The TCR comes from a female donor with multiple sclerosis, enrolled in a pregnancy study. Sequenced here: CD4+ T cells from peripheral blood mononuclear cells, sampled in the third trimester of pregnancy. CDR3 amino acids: CASSQGRDRPGYTF. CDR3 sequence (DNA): TGCGCCAGCAGCCAAGGCCGGGACAGGCCGGGCTACACCTTC.